A single sample is the source of the 16 T cell receptor beta chains below, sequenced in a study of OX40 agonist ivuxolimab in advanced cancers. Clones were sequenced by immunoSEQ multiplex PCR, and TCRdb holds only the in-frame ones, with some missing. The table records roughly 96,000 clones, under 85% of them present only once. The specimen was CD4+ or CD8+ T cells sorted from blood, collected in a trial of the OX40 agonist ivuxolimab. These receptors all come from an adult with an advanced solid tumor such as melanoma, head and neck, liver or kidney cancer.

The rearrangement uses TRBV4-3 and TRBJ2-7; 10 nucleotides line up with TRBD1. V was clipped by 4 bases and J by 5 bases; unmatched bases: 2. Germline loops: CDR1 LGHNA, CDR2 YSLEER. The CDR3 contains 13 residues. The CDR3 sequence is CASSRDRGHEQYF. The CDR3 DNA sequence: TGCGCCAGCAGCCGGGACAGGGGCCACGAGCAGTACTTC.

The V and J genes are TRBV14 and TRBJ2-1; unclear D gene. CDR3 length: 15 residues. V lost 4 bases, J lost 7 bases, and 17 bases lay in between. Per the germline V gene, CDR1 is SGHDN and CDR2 is FVKESK. CDR3 sequence (DNA): TGTGCCAGCAGCCTGCACCCCCCGGGCGGAAATGAGCAGTTCTTC. This codes for CASSLHPPGGNEQFF.

The chain joins TRBV16 to TRBJ2-1, with D tentatively TRBD1 (6 bases). Between the trimmed V and J ends, which lost 0 bases and 3 bases, there was a span of 18 bases. Looked up from germline, CDR1 is KGHSY and CDR2 is FQNENV. The CDR3 covers 18 residues. The CDR3 DNA reads as TGTGCCAGCAGCCAATCGTGGCAGGGGTCGGGAAACTACAATGAGCAGTTCTTC. This translates into CASSQSWQGSGNYNEQFF.

The rearrangement uses TRBV27 and TRBJ2-5; D not resolved. CDR1 is MNHEY, CDR2 SMNVEV, per germline (reference sequence). The CDR3 runs 13 residues. The germline V and J ends were trimmed by 5 bases and 2 bases, with 9 bases remaining between them. Here the CDR3 reads CASSMVRQETQYF. The CDR3 region has the DNA TGTGCCAGCAGTATGGTCAGACAAGAGACCCAGTACTTC.

The chain links TRBV5-1 to TRBJ1-2; no reliable D call. CDR3 length: 13 residues. The germline V gene has CDR1 SGHRS and CDR2 YFSETQ. The V end lost 0 bases, the J end lost 8 bases, and 11 bases lay between the germline ends. CDR3 amino acids: CASSLGGGRGYTF. The DNA of the CDR3 is TGCGCCAGCAGCTTGGGTGGAGGGAGAGGCTACACCTTC.

The CDR3 is CASSLGLNVNTEAFF. CDR3 in DNA: TGTGCCAGCAGCTTAGGGTTGAATGTAAACACTGAAGCTTTCTTT. The rearrangement uses TRBV7-8 and TRBJ1-1; D is unresolved. In germline, CDR1 is SGHVS, CDR2 FQNEAQ. The V gene lost 1 base and the J gene lost 2 bases, with 11 bases spanning the gap. The CDR3 sequence is 15 residues long.

The chain has TRBV28 and TRBJ1-1, with no clear D. The CDR3 has 12 amino acids. Germline values: CDR1 MDHEN, CDR2 SYDVKM. V lost 9 bases to trimming and J lost 6 bases, with 14 bases between them. The CDR3 DNA is TGTGCCAGTAGGAGGGTTTCTCCTGAAGCTTTCTTT. Its translation: CASRRVSPEAFF.

This clone was seen just once. The same CDR3 also results from other DNA sequences found in this sample. V is TRBV6-5 and J is TRBJ2-1; TRBD2 aligns across 10 bases. With 2 bases clipped from V and 7 bases from J, the junction kept 2 bases outside the gene matches. The CDR3 contains 14 residues. Germline V CDR1 and CDR2: MNHEY, SVGAGI. CDR3 sequence (DNA): TGTGCCAGCAGTTACAGCGGGGGGGAAAATGAGCAGTTCTTC. Protein: CASSYSGGENEQFF.

The rearrangement links TRBV7-2 to TRBJ1-1, with D possibly TRBD1 on 5 matching bases. Per the germline V gene, CDR1 is SGHTA and CDR2 is FQGNSA. V lost 1 base to trimming and J lost 1 base, with 10 bases between them. The CDR3 loop spans 15 amino acids. CDR3: CASSLVGQRNTEAFF. Written as DNA, the CDR3 is TGTGCCAGCAGCTTAGTAGGACAACGGAACACTGAAGCTTTCTTT.

The chain has TRBV7-2 and TRBJ2-3; 8 positions match TRBD2. The germline CDR1 and CDR2 sequences are SGHTA and FQGNSA. CDR3 length: 15 residues. The V gene end was trimmed by 5 bases and the J gene end by 3 bases; junction bases not matched to a gene: 7. This CDR3 reads CASSPSGRGTDTQYF. The CDR3 bases are TGTGCCAGCAGCCCAAGCGGGAGAGGGACAGATACGCAGTATTTT.

This chain connects TRBV7-9 to TRBJ1-2, with 9 bases lining up with TRBD1. Germline V gene sequence: CDR1 SEHNR, CDR2 FQNEAQ (reference sequence). Trimming removed 6 bases from V and 7 bases from J; junction bases left unmatched: 18. The CDR3 contains 17 residues. The CDR3 DNA reads as TGTGCCAGCAGGCCATCTTACGGGACAGGGAATCAACGTGGCTACACCTTC. Protein product: CASRPSYGTGNQRGYTF.

This clone was picked up one time. J is TRBJ2-1 and V is TRBV27; 10 nucleotides line up with TRBD2. The CDR3 spans 15 residues. Germline loops: CDR1 MNHEY, CDR2 SMNVEV (reference sequence). With V trimmed by 5 bases and J by 2 bases, 3 bases remained unmatched. CDR3 sequence reads: CASSPGTSAYNEQFF. CDR3 in DNA: TGTGCCAGCAGTCCAGGGACTAGCGCCTACAATGAGCAGTTCTTC.

The chain has TRBV7-2 and TRBJ2-1; D may be TRBD1 or TRBD2 (5 bases each). This CDR3 contains 15 residues. With 4 bases removed from V and 2 bases from J, the gap between germline ends came to 12 bases. Per germline, CDR1 SGHTA and CDR2 FQGNSA. The CDR3 DNA reads as TGTGCCAGCAGCTACGGGGACCGAACCTACAATGAGCAGTTCTTC. This translates into CASSYGDRTYNEQFF.

The chain has TRBV4-1 and TRBJ2-2; TRBD1 matches at 8 bases. Germline CDR1 MGHRA, CDR2 YSYEKL. The CDR3 is 18 amino acids. The junction had 11 bases not matched to a gene; V was cut back by 0 bases and J by 5 bases. The CDR3 here is CASSQEGGPGGITGELFF. CDR3 nucleotides: TGCGCCAGCAGCCAAGAAGGGGGACCAGGGGGCATAACCGGGGAGCTGTTTTTT.

Only one count was recorded for this clone. The chain recombines TRBV7-8 with TRBJ1-2; no reliable D call. Trimming cost V 4 bases and J 4 bases, with 22 bases left between them. The CDR3 is 17 residues long. The germline CDR1 and CDR2 sequences are SGHVS and FQNEAQ. CDR3: CASSSAGSEGKRYGYTF. CDR3 in DNA: TGTGCCAGCAGCTCGGCCGGCAGCGAGGGAAAGCGCTATGGCTACACCTTC.

The CDR3 DNA reads as TGTGCCTGGAGTGTAAAGGAGAGACGGACCTTAAGGGGCTACACCTTC. The encoded protein is CAWSVKERRTLRGYTF. J is TRBJ1-2 and V is TRBV30, with D uncertain. V was cut by 0 bases and J by 8 bases, with 22 bases left in between. The CDR3 is 16 residues long. CDR1 GTSNPN and CDR2 SVGIG come from the germline V gene (reference sequence).